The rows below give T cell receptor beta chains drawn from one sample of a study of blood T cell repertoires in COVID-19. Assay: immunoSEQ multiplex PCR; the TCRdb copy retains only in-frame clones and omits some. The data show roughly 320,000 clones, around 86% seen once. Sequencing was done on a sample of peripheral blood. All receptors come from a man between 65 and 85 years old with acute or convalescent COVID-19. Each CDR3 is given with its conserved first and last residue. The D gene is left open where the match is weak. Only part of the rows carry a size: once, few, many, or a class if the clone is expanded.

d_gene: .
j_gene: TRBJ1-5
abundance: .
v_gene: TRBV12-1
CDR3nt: TGTGCCAGCAGCTTTGGTCGTCAGCCCCAGCATTTT
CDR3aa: CASSFGRQPQHF

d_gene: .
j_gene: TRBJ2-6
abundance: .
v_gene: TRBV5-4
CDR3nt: TGTGCCAGCAGCTTTCCAAGGCCGCGAGCGGACAGCTCTGGGGCCAACGTCCTGACTTTC
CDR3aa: CASSFPRPRADSSGANVLTF

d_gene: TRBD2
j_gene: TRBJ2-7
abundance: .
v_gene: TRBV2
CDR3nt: TGTGCCAGCAAACTAGCGGGACCTTGGGAGCAGTACTTC
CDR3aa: CASKLAGPWEQYF

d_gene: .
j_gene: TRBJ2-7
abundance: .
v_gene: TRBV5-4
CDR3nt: TGTGCCAGCAGCTTGCAGGGAACCTACGAGCAGTACTTC
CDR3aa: CASSLQGTYEQYF

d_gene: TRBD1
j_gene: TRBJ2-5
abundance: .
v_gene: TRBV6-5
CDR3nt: TGTGCCAGCAGACCTACAGGGGGGTTGAAGACCCAGTACTTC
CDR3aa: CASRPTGGLKTQYF

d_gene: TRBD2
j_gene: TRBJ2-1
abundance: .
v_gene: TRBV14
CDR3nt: TGTGCCAGCAGCCAACAGCGGGGTTACAATGAGCAGTTCTTC
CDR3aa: CASSQQRGYNEQFF

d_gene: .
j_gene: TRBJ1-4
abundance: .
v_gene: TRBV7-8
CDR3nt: TGTGCCAGCAGCCCCCAGGGTGAAAAACTGTTTTTT
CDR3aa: CASSPQGEKLFF

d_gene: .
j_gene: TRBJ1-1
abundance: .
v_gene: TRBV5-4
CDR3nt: TGTGCCAGCAGCAAGAGCAGGGGCAACACTGAAGCTTTCTTT
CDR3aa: CASSKSRGNTEAFF

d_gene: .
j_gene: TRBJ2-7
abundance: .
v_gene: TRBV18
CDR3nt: TGTGCCAGCTCAGCGTTATCCTACGAGCAGTACTTC
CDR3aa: CASSALSYEQYF

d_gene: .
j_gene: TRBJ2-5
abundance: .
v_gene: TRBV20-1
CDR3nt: TGCAGTGATGGTAGCGGAGAGACCCAGTACTTC
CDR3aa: CSDGSGETQYF

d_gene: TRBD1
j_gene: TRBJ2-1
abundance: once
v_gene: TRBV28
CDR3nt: TGTGCCAGCAGGATAGGGACAGACAATGAGCAGTTCTTC
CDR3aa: CASRIGTDNEQFF

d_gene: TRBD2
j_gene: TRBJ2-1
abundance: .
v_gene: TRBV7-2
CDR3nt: TGTGCCAGCAGCGAGGGACTAGCGGGGGCCTCCTACAATGAGCAGTTCTTC
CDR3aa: CASSEGLAGASYNEQFF

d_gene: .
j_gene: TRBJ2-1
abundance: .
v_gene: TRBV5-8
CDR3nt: TGTGCCAAGGCCTCCCGGGGAAGGTACAATGAGCAGTTCTTC
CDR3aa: CAKASRGRYNEQFF

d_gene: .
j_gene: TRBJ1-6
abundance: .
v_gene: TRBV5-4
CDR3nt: TGTGCCAGCAGCTTGGGCTTTCGAAGGGGTTCACCCCTCCACTTT
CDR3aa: CASSLGFRRGSPLHF

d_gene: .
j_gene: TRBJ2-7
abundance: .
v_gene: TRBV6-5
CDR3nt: TGTGCCAGCAGCACAGCGGTCAGCTCCTACGAGCAGTACTTC
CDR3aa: CASSTAVSSYEQYF

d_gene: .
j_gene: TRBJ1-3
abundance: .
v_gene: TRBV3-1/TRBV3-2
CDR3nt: TGTGCCAGCAGCCAAGATGGCATCACTGGAAACACCATATATTTT
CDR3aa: CASSQDGITGNTIYF

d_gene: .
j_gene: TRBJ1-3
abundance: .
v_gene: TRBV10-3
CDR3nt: TGTGCCATCAGTGACGGTGCAACTGGAAACACCATATATTTT
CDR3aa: CAISDGATGNTIYF

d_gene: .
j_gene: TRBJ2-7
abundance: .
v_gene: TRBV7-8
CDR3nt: TGTGCCAGCAGCCTCTACGGTTCCCACGAGCAGTACTTC
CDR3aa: CASSLYGSHEQYF

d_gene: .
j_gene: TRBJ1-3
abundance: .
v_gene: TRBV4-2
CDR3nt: TGTGCCAGCAGCCAAGTTAACAGGGTGGAGGCCATCTCTGGAAACACCATATATTTT
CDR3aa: CASSQVNRVEAISGNTIYF

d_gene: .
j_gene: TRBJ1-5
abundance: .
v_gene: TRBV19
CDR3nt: TGTGCCAGTAGTGCGGGGGCTCAGCCCCAGCATTTT
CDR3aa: CASSAGAQPQHF

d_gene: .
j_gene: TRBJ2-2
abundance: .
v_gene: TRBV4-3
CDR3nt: TGCGCCAGCACTGCGGATAGTATGATCCCCGGGGAGCTGTTTTTT
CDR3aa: CASTADSMIPGELFF

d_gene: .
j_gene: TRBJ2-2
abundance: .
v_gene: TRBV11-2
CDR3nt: TGTGCCAGCAGCCCACTCACGAACACCGGGGAGCTGTTTTTT
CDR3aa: CASSPLTNTGELFF

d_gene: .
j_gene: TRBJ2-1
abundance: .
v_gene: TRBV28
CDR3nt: TGTGCCAGCAGGTCGCAGGGGCCAGGGCAGTTCTTC
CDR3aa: CASRSQGPGQFF

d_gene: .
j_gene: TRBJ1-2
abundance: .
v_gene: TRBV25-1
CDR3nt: TGTGCCAGCAGTGATCCAGGGGCAAATGGCTACACCTTC
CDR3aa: CASSDPGANGYTF

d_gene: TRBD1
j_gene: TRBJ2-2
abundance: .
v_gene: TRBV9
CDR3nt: TGTGCCAGCAGCGTCTCCGGACAGGGGTCCACCGGGGAGCTGTTTTTT
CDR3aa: CASSVSGQGSTGELFF

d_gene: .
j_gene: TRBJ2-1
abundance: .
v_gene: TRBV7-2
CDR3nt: TGTGCCAGCAGCTTAGCCCCAAGACTTGAGCAGTTCTTC
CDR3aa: CASSLAPRLEQFF

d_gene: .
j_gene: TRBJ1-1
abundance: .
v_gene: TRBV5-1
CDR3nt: TGCGCCAGCAGCTTGTCCGCGGGAGTGGGGATGAACACTGAAGCTTTCTTT
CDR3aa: CASSLSAGVGMNTEAFF

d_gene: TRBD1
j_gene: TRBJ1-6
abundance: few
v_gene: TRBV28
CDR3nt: TGTGCCAGCAGTTTTTTGGACAGGGGTTCACCCCTCCACTTT
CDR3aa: CASSFLDRGSPLHF

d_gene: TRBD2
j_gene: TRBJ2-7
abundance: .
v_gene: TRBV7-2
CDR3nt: TGTGCCAGCGGTTGGGGGGGGAGCTCCTACGAGCAGTACTTC
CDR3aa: CASGWGGSSYEQYF

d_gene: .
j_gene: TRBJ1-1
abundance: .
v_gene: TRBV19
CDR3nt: TGTGCCAGTACTATATCGGGGAACACTGAAGCTTTCTTT
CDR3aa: CASTISGNTEAFF

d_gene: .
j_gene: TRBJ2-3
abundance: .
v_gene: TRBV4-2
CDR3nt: TGTGCCAGCAGCCAAGATCAACTTAGCACAGATACGCAGTATTTT
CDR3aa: CASSQDQLSTDTQYF

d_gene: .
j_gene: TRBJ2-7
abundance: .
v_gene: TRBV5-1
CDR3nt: TGCGCCAGCAGCGGGGGGACAGTTCTCGGCGGTGAGCAGTACTTC
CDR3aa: CASSGGTVLGGEQYF

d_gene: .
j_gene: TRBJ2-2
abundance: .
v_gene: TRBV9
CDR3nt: TGTGCCAGCACGATAACAGCATCCGGGGAGCTGTTTTTT
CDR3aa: CASTITASGELFF

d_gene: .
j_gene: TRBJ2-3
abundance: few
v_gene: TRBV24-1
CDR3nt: TGTGCCACCAGTGACGGGCGCACGAGGGCCACAGATACGCAGTATTTT
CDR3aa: CATSDGRTRATDTQYF

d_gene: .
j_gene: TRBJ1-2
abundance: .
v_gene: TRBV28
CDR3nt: TGTGCCAGCACCCTGAACGACAGACGGCACTATGGCTACACCTTC
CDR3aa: CASTLNDRRHYGYTF

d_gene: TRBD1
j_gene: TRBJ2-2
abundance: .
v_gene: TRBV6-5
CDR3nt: TGTGCCGGGTCCGCAGGGGGTTTAGGGACCGGGGAGCTGTTTTTT
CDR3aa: CAGSAGGLGTGELFF

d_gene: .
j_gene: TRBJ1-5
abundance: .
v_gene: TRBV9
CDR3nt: TGTGCCAGCAGCGTAGGCGTAACAGGGTTTCAGCCCCAGCATTTT
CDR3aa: CASSVGVTGFQPQHF

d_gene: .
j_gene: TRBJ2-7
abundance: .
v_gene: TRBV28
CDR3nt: TGTGCCAGCAGTCCCCGGGGGACAGCCGATTCCTACGAGCAGTACTTC
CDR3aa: CASSPRGTADSYEQYF

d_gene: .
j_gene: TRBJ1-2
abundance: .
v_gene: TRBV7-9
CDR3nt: TGTGCCAGCAGCTTATCTTCAGCTAACTATGGCTACACCTTC
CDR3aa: CASSLSSANYGYTF

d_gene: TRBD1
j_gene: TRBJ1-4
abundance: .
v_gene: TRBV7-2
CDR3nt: TGTGCCAGCAGCTTATACGGGACAGGGGCTGAAAAACTGTTTTTT
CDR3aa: CASSLYGTGAEKLFF

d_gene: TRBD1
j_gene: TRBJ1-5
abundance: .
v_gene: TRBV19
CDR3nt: TGTGCCAGTATTCCACAGGGGAAGGGGGATCAGCCCCAGCATTTT
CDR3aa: CASIPQGKGDQPQHF

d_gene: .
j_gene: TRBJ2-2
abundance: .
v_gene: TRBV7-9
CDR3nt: TGTGCCAGCAGCTTAGCGACGGGATGGGGCACCGGGGAGCTGTTTTTT
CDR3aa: CASSLATGWGTGELFF

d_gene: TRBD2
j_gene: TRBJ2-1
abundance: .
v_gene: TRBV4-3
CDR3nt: TGCGCCAGCAGCCAGGCGACGACTAGCGGGAGTAATGAGCAGTTCTTC
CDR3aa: CASSQATTSGSNEQFF

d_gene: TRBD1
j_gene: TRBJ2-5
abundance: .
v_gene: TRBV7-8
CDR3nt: TGTGCCAGCTCACGTGAGACAGGGACACAGACCCAGTACTTC
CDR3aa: CASSRETGTQTQYF

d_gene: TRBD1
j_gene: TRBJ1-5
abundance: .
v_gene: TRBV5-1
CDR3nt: TGCGCCAGCAGCTTGGACGGACAGGGAAACAATCAGCCCCAGCATTTT
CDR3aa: CASSLDGQGNNQPQHF

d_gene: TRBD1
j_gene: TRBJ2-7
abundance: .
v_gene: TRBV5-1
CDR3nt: TGCGCCAGCAGCCTGAAGTTATCGGGACAGGGGACCTACGAGCAGTACTTC
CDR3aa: CASSLKLSGQGTYEQYF

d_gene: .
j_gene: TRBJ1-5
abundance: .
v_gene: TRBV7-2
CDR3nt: TGTGCCAGCAGCCCCGCGGCCCTCGGGAGGGGCCGGAGCAATCAGCCCCAGCATTTT
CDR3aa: CASSPAALGRGRSNQPQHF

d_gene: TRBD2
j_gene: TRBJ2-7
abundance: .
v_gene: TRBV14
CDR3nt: TGTGCCAGCAGCCAGACGCCGGGACTAGCGACCGTCGAGCAGTACTTC
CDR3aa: CASSQTPGLATVEQYF